The 26 T cell receptor beta chains presented below share a single source sample, sequenced in a study of T-cell memory formation after mild COVID-19. TCRdb called the 5' RACE reads again in MiXCR, with one record for every CDR3 protein. Of 350,000 to 400,000 distinct CDR3 sequences in the sample, around a fifth were seen once. The sample was PBMCs or a T cell subset sorted from them (not recorded which). The receptors were gathered from an adult woman who had mild COVID-19 (a few samples of this study predate the infection). Cell type and time point are not known.

This clonotype occurred a few times. V and J are TRBV7-9 and TRBJ1-6; a possible D gene is TRBD1 (5 bases). This CDR3 region has 15 residues. V was cut by 6 bases and J by 7 bases, with 16 bases left in between. CDR1 and CDR2 (germline): SEHNR, FQNEAQ (reference sequence). This chain's CDR3 is CASSETANHNSPLHF. The CDR3 DNA sequence: TGTGCCAGCAGTGAGACAGCTAACCACAATTCACCCCTCCACTTT.

This sequence joins TRBV2 and TRBJ2-1, with D perhaps TRBD1 (5 bases). The CDR3 is 12 amino acids. Looked up from germline, CDR1 is SNHLY and CDR2 is FYNNEI. V lost 6 bases and J lost 4, with 7 bases in between. The CDR3 DNA follows: TGTGCCAGCAGGTGGACATACAATGAGCAGTTCTTC. Translating gives CASRWTYNEQFF.

This clonotype appeared a few times. This sequence joins TRBV7-8 and TRBJ2-1; D may be TRBD2 (6 bases). CDR3 length: 15 residues. Germline V lookup: CDR1 SGHVS, CDR2 FQNEAQ. Trimming removed 1 base from V and 7 bases from J, with 14 bases in between. This chain's CDR3 is CASSLGGRLGNEQFF. Here the CDR3 DNA reads TGTGCCAGCAGCTTAGGGGGGAGACTAGGTAATGAGCAGTTCTTC. Looking up the rest from reference TRBV7-8 and TRBJ2-1 gives the full variable domain: GAGVSQSPRYKVAKRGQDVALRCDPISGHVSLFWYQQALGQGPEFLTYFQNEAQLDKSGLPSDRFFAERPEGSVSTLKIQRTQQEDSAVYLCASSLGGRLGNEQFFGPGTRLTVL.

The sample holds a few counts of this clonotype. This chain joins TRBV24-1 and TRBJ1-5, with D unclear. This CDR3 is 14 amino acids long. CDR1 and CDR2 (germline): KGHDR, SFDVKD. V was pared by 5 bases and J by 6 bases, with 13 bases between. In DNA, the CDR3 is TGTGCCACCAGTGCCCCCGGGGATAGTCAGCCCCAGCATTTT. Encoded protein: CATSAPGDSQPQHF.

The rearrangement uses TRBV5-1 and TRBJ2-3; no clear D. CDR1 and CDR2 from the germline V gene are SGHRS and YFSETQ. V lost 2 bases to trimming and J lost 0 bases, with 10 bases between them. The CDR3 covers 15 residues. CDR3 sequence reads: CASSLQPSSTDTQYF. In DNA, the CDR3 is TGCGCCAGCAGCTTACAGCCATCTAGCACAGATACGCAGTATTTT.

The V call is TRBV6-2 or TRBV6-3, the J call TRBJ2-3, with D tentatively TRBD2 (5 bases). The CDR3 loop spans 13 amino acids. V was trimmed by 6 bases and J by 4 bases, leaving 11 bases between them. Germline V CDR1 and CDR2: MNHEY, SVGEGT. DNA for the CDR3: TGTGCCAGCAGGACTATGGGTGCAGATACGCAGTATTTT. It yields the protein CASRTMGADTQYF.

The V and J genes are TRBV4-1 and TRBJ2-7; perhaps D is TRBD1 or TRBD2 (5 bases each). Germline V gives CDR1 MGHRA, CDR2 YSYEKL. This CDR3 spans 14 amino acids. V lost 6 bases and J lost 0, with 12 bases in between. In nucleotides, the CDR3 is TGCGCCAGCAGTCAAACCGGGACCTCCTACGAGCAGTACTTC. Translated: CASSQTGTSYEQYF.

This clonotype was found a few times. V is TRBV5-1 and J is TRBJ2-3; possibly TRBD1 for D (6 bases). Germline V gene lookup returns CDR1 SGHRS and CDR2 YFSETQ. V lost 4 bases and J 0 bases, leaving 12 bases between the germline ends. This CDR3 spans 15 amino acids. CDR3: CASSVQGMSTDTQYF. The CDR3, as DNA: TGCGCCAGCAGCGTCCAGGGGATGAGCACAGATACGCAGTATTTT.

This clonotype was seen a handful of times. This sequence joins TRBV5-4 and TRBJ2-5; 9 bases fit TRBD2. J lost 5 bases, V lost 4 bases, and 12 bases had no gene match. The CDR3 is 16 amino acids. Germline values: CDR1 SGHNT, CDR2 YYREEE (reference sequence). CDR3 sequence: CASSGSAGGPGETQYF. CDR3 nucleotides: TGTGCCAGCAGCGGTTCGGCGGGAGGGCCGGGGGAGACCCAGTACTTC. Supplemented by reference TRBV5-4 and TRBJ2-5, the full variable domain reads ETGVTQSPTHLIKTRGQQVTLRCSSQSGHNTVSWYQQALGQGPQFIFQYYREEENGRGNFPPRFSGLQFPNYSSELNVNALELDDSALYLCASSGSAGGPGETQYFGPGTRLLVL.

This chain joins TRBV7-2 and TRBJ2-7; TRBD1 might be the D (6 bases). CDR3 length: 15 amino acids. V was shortened by 1 base and J by 6 bases, with 16 bases between the two germline ends. CDR1 and CDR2 from the germline V gene are SGHTA and FQGNSA. CDR3 residues: CASSLGLLQGLEQYF. The DNA for the CDR3 is TGTGCCAGCAGCTTAGGACTCCTACAGGGTCTCGAGCAGTACTTC.

This clonotype has just a few counts. J is TRBJ2-3 and V is TRBV6-1; no reliable D call. V was pared by 3 bases and J by 7 bases, with 11 bases between. The germline gives CDR1 MNHNS, CDR2 SASEGT. This CDR3 spans 13 amino acids. The CDR3 is CASSELVENTQYF. CDR3 nucleotide sequence: TGTGCCAGCAGTGAGTTGGTGGAGAATACGCAGTATTTT.

The genes are TRBV5-1 and TRBJ1-1; the match to TRBD1 covers 7 bases. The ends lost 0 bases at V and 1 base at J; junction bases unmatched: 6. This CDR3 has 16 residues. From germline, CDR1 is SGHRS and CDR2 YFSETQ. The CDR3 here is CASSLVSGGTNTEAFF. The CDR3 region has the DNA TGCGCCAGCAGCTTGGTGTCAGGGGGTACGAACACTGAAGCTTTCTTT.

This clonotype appeared a few times. V is TRBV19 and J is TRBJ1-4; 11 positions match TRBD1. Germline lookup yields CDR1 LNHDA and CDR2 SQIVND (reference sequence). With V trimmed by 7 bases and J by 6 bases, 10 bases remained unmatched. The CDR3 has 16 residues. The chain's CDR3 is CASTFLPGQGDEKLFF. The CDR3 coding sequence is TGTGCCAGTACCTTTCTTCCGGGACAGGGGGATGAAAAACTGTTTTTT. The entire variable domain, with the rest obtained from reference TRBV19 and TRBJ1-4, is as follows: DGGITQSPKYLFRKEGQNVTLSCEQNLNHDAMYWYRQDPGQGLRLIYYSQIVNDFQKGDIAEGYSVSREKKESFPLTVTSAQKNPTAFYLCASTFLPGQGDEKLFFGSGTQLSVL.

This clonotype has a handful of counts. V is TRBV7-2 and J is TRBJ2-1, with unresolved D. Trimming shortened V by 1 base and J by 7 bases, and 8 bases separated the two germline ends. The CDR3 is 13 residues long. Germline lookup yields CDR1 SGHTA and CDR2 FQGNSA. CDR3 coding DNA: TGTGCCAGCAGCTTAGAGGTAGATAATGAGCAGTTCTTC. Its translation: CASSLEVDNEQFF.

Ten or more counts support this clonotype. The chain combines TRBV7-2 with TRBJ2-5; TRBD2 matches at 9 bases. Germline V gives CDR1 SGHTA, CDR2 FQGNSA. CDR3 size: 14 residues. J gave up 5 bases and V 4 bases, and 5 bases lay outside the gene matches. This CDR3 reads CASSSAGGAETQYF. The CDR3 region has the DNA TGTGCCAGCAGCTCAGCGGGAGGTGCGGAGACCCAGTACTTC.

This clonotype was observed a few times. V and J are TRBV7-9 and TRBJ2-7; TRBD2 matches at 7 bases. V dropped 4 bases and J dropped 2; count of bases not matched to a gene: 2. Germline V lookup: CDR1 SEHNR, CDR2 FQNEAQ (reference sequence). The CDR3 runs to 13 residues. The CDR3 DNA reads as TGTGCCAGCAGCTGGGAGGGCCCCTACGAGCAGTACTTC. As protein: CASSWEGPYEQYF.

This clonotype has a handful of counts. The V call is TRBV7-8, the J call TRBJ1-1; no clear D. Trimming shortened V by 3 bases and J by 0 bases, and 5 bases separated the two germline ends. The CDR3 has 13 amino acids. Germline CDR1 reads SGHVS; CDR2 reads FQNEAQ. This chain's CDR3 is CASSFKMNTEAFF. CDR3 nucleotides: TGTGCCAGCAGCTTCAAAATGAACACTGAAGCTTTCTTT.

CDR3 in amino acids: CASSQVSGPGYEQYF. For the CDR3, the DNA is TGTGCCAGCAGCCAGGTTTCGGGACCTGGGTACGAGCAGTACTTC. The chain carries TRBV3-1 and TRBJ2-7; the D gene could be TRBD1 or TRBD2 (5 bases each). The CDR3 sequence is 15 residues long. V lost 3 bases, J lost 4 bases, and 16 bases lay in between. Germline V gene data show CDR1 as LGHDT and CDR2 as YNNKEL (reference sequence).

This clonotype has a handful of counts. J is TRBJ2-5 and V is TRBV9; D may be TRBD2 (6 bases). V lost 2 bases to trimming and J lost 5 bases, with 10 bases between them. CDR3 length equals 13 residues. The V gene's germline CDR1 is SGDLS and CDR2 YYNGEE. The DNA of the CDR3 is TGTGCCAGCAGCGTCCGGGCGGGGGAGACCCAGTACTTC. Its translation: CASSVRAGETQYF.

The chain carries TRBV30 and TRBJ1-2; unclear D gene. The CDR3 spans 12 residues. CDR1 is GTSNPN and CDR2 is SVGIG in the germline V gene (reference sequence). V lost 0 bases to trimming and J lost 8 bases, with 10 bases between them. CDR3 loop: CAWSVATGGYTF. The CDR3 DNA is TGTGCCTGGAGTGTGGCAACCGGGGGCTACACCTTC.

This clonotype turned up a few times. The chain uses TRBV10-3 and TRBJ1-1; unclear D gene. This CDR3 contains 12 residues. V lost 1 base and J 10 bases, leaving 10 bases between the germline ends. The germline CDR1 and CDR2 sequences are ENHRY and SYGVKD. The CDR3 protein is CAISEFGLGAFF. CDR3 coding DNA: TGTGCCATCAGTGAGTTCGGCCTGGGAGCTTTCTTT.

In its sample, this clonotype was seen a few times. V usage is TRBV7-2 and J usage is TRBJ2-7; tentatively, D is TRBD2 (6 bases). CDR1 and CDR2 (germline): SGHTA, FQGNSA. V gave up 1 base and J gave up 10 bases, with 11 bases separating them. The CDR3 covers 12 residues. Here the CDR3 reads CASSLGREVQYF. Here the CDR3 DNA reads TGTGCCAGCAGCTTAGGGAGGGAGGTACAGTACTTC. Together with reference TRBV7-2 and TRBJ2-7, the CDR3 gives the full variable domain: GAGVSQSPSNKVTEKGKDVELRCDPISGHTALYWYRQSLGQGLEFLIYFQGNSAPDKSGLPSDRFSAERTGGSVSTLTIQRTQQEDSAVYLCASSLGREVQYFGPGTRLTVT.

The V gene is TRBV4-3, the J gene TRBJ2-3; D unclear. The CDR3 runs 15 residues. Germline V lookup: CDR1 LGHNA, CDR2 YSLEER. The V end was cut by 2 bases, the J end by 4 bases, with 13 bases between. The CDR3 sequence is CASSQSRTSSDTQYF. CDR3 nucleotide sequence: TGCGCCAGCAGCCAATCCCGAACCAGCTCAGATACGCAGTATTTT.

The rearrangement links TRBV19 to TRBJ1-2; 7 bases map to TRBD1. Germline lookup yields CDR1 LNHDA and CDR2 SQIVND (reference sequence). The CDR3 runs 16 residues. J was trimmed by 0 bases and V by 9 bases; bases with no gene match: 13. As DNA, the CDR3 is TGTGCCAGCTCCGTCATCTCCAGGGGGTCTAACTATGGCTACACCTTC. Translating it yields CASSVISRGSNYGYTF.

Only one count was recorded for this clonotype. The chain links TRBV2 to TRBJ1-1; no reliable D call. The CDR3 is made up of 15 amino acids. V was cut by 2 bases and J by 0 bases, with 10 bases left in between. Germline loops: CDR1 SNHLY, CDR2 FYNNEI. The CDR3 DNA is TGTGCCAGCAGTGAAAGGAGACCCATGAACACTGAAGCTTTCTTT. This translates into CASSERRPMNTEAFF.

This clonotype was observed a handful of times. One junction end disagrees with the germline gene, perhaps due to a read error. The chain combines TRBV4-3 with TRBJ1-4, with 7 positions matching TRBD1. Looked up from germline, CDR1 is LGHNA and CDR2 is YSLEER. This CDR3 spans 16 amino acids. The CDR3 coding sequence is TGCGCCAACAGCCAACAACAGCACAGGGGTGATGAAAAACTGTTTTTT. Translation: CANSQQQHRGDEKLFF.